The 30 T cell receptor beta chains presented below share a single source sample, sequenced in a study of technical replicates of blood from four donors. TCRdb's table, derived via immunoSEQ multiplex PCR, lists solely in-frame clones and lacks some. The sample has tens of thousands of clones, around 93% seen once. Sequencing used T cells isolated from PBMCs. These receptors all come from a human donor in good health.

This sequence joins TRBV27 and TRBJ2-7, with TRBD2 matching 12 bases. The ends lost 5 bases at V and 6 bases at J; junction bases unmatched: 5. The germline gives CDR1 MNHEY, CDR2 SMNVEV (reference sequence). This CDR3 contains 14 residues. The CDR3 DNA sequence: TGTGCCAGCAGTCCGACTAGCGGGAGTGGCGAGCAGTACTTC. Translating it yields CASSPTSGSGEQYF.

The V gene is TRBV25-1, the J gene TRBJ2-3; 8 positions agree with TRBD1. The germline CDR1 and CDR2 sequences are MGHDK and SYGVNS. Trimming removed 1 base from V and 5 bases from J; junction bases left unmatched: 11. The CDR3 is 17 amino acids. The CDR3 protein is CASSEWGQGALGDTQYF. CDR3 sequence (DNA): TGTGCCAGCAGTGAATGGGGGCAGGGGGCTTTGGGAGATACGCAGTATTTT.

The chain joins TRBV28 to TRBJ1-1; 8 nucleotides line up with TRBD1. CDR1 and CDR2 (germline): MDHEN, SYDVKM. The CDR3 length is 14 residues. The V segment lost 6 bases and the J segment 3 bases; nucleotides outside the gene matches: 6. CDR3 sequence: CASRSTGDDTEAFF. The CDR3 DNA reads as TGTGCCAGCAGATCGACAGGGGACGACACTGAAGCTTTCTTT.

This clone was observed a handful of times. The chain combines TRBV6-4 with TRBJ2-3; 14 bases agree with TRBD2. The CDR3 runs to 15 residues. Germline CDR1 reads MRHNA; CDR2 reads SNTAGT. With 3 bases clipped from V and 6 bases from J, the junction kept 2 bases outside the gene matches. The CDR3 DNA reads TGTGCCAGCAGTGAGGGGACTAGCGGGAGTGATACGCAGTATTTT. Protein sequence: CASSEGTSGSDTQYF.

This clone occurred once. The V and J genes are TRBV21-1 and TRBJ2-7; the D call in the table, TRBD2, was not verified against the DNA. TRBV21-1 is tagged as a pseudogene. The CDR3 extends over 15 amino acids. The DNA of the CDR3 is TGTGCCAGCAACCCCAGACTAGCGGGAGGAGGCGAGCAGTACTTC. Translation gives CASNPRLAGGGEQYF.

This clone was found a few times. The rearrangement links TRBV6-4 to TRBJ2-1; 7 bases fit TRBD2. The CDR3 runs 14 residues. The V segment lost 4 bases and the J segment 8 bases; nucleotides outside the gene matches: 8. Germline V gene lookup returns CDR1 MRHNA and CDR2 SNTAGT. CDR3 DNA: TGTGCCAGCAGTGCCCGACTAGCCTCGGATGAGCAGTTCTTC. Its protein is CASSARLASDEQFF.

This sequence joins TRBV7-2 and TRBJ2-1, with 14 bases identical to TRBD2. The CDR3 loop spans 16 amino acids. With 1 base clipped from V and 8 bases from J, the junction kept 4 bases outside the gene matches. Germline V gene data show CDR1 as SGHTA and CDR2 as FQGNSA. The CDR3 nucleotides are TGTGCCAGCAGCTTAGATAGGACTAGCGGGAGGTATGAGCAGTTCTTC. Protein product: CASSLDRTSGRYEQFF.

This sequence joins TRBV25-1 and TRBJ2-1; 8 positions match TRBD2. CDR3 size: 15 residues. CDR1 MGHDK and CDR2 SYGVNS come from the germline V gene. The V and J ends lost 8 bases and 0 bases, in that order; junction bases with no gene match: 6. The CDR3 protein is CASCAGGLSYNEQFF. Here the CDR3 DNA reads TGTGCCAGCTGTGCGGGAGGTCTCTCCTACAATGAGCAGTTCTTC.

This chain connects TRBV7-9 to TRBJ2-3; the D gene is possibly TRBD2 (5 bases). The CDR3 runs to 15 residues. Per germline, CDR1 SEHNR and CDR2 FQNEAQ (reference sequence). Trimming took off 2 bases at V and 2 bases at J, with 11 bases between the two ends. The CDR3 loop reads CASSLYEGHTDTQYF. CDR3 bases: TGTGCCAGCAGCTTATACGAGGGTCACACAGATACGCAGTATTTT.

The genes are TRBV9 and TRBJ2-7, with 10 nucleotides matching TRBD1. J was trimmed by 3 bases and V by 3 bases; bases with no gene match: 3. Germline V gives CDR1 SGDLS, CDR2 YYNGEE. The CDR3 contains 14 residues. CDR3 protein: CASSAGTGVYEQYF. The CDR3 nucleotides are TGTGCCAGCAGCGCCGGGACAGGGGTCTACGAGCAGTACTTC.

The gene calls are TRBV28 and TRBJ1-5; no definite D call. In germline, CDR1 is MDHEN, CDR2 SYDVKM. This CDR3 region has 14 residues. V gave up 4 bases and J gave up 4 bases, with 11 bases separating them. CDR3 DNA sequence: TGTGCCAGCAGTTGGGCCCCCTTAAATCAGCCCCAGCATTTT. It codes for CASSWAPLNQPQHF.

The chain uses TRBV28 and TRBJ2-1, with D uncertain. V lost 2 bases to trimming and J lost 2 bases, with 7 bases between them. This CDR3 spans 14 amino acids. Looked up from germline, CDR1 is MDHEN and CDR2 is SYDVKM. The CDR3 loop reads CASSLGLTYNEQFF. The CDR3 DNA sequence: TGTGCCAGCAGTTTAGGGCTAACCTACAATGAGCAGTTCTTC.

The chain recombines TRBV5-1 with TRBJ2-7, with 8 nucleotides matching TRBD1. Germline V lookup: CDR1 SGHRS, CDR2 YFSETQ. With 4 bases clipped from V and 7 bases from J, the junction kept 4 bases outside the gene matches. The CDR3 spans 12 residues. The CDR3 DNA is TGCGCCAGCAGCGAGGGGACAGGAGAGCAGTACTTC. It yields the protein CASSEGTGEQYF.

J is TRBJ1-1 and V is TRBV11-1; TRBD1 might be the D (6 bases). CDR3 size: 14 residues. Per germline, CDR1 SGHAT and CDR2 FQDESV (reference sequence). Trimming left V 1 base short and J 4 bases short, with 10 bases between. CDR3 in DNA: TGTGCCAGCAGCTTAGAGTCAGGGGTCACTGAAGCTTTCTTT. Protein product: CASSLESGVTEAFF.

V and J are TRBV30 and TRBJ2-5; no clear D gene. Between the trimmed V and J ends, which lost 2 bases and 1 base, there was a span of 8 bases. Looked up from germline, CDR1 is GTSNPN and CDR2 is SVGIG (reference sequence). This CDR3 region has 13 residues. The CDR3 protein is CAWSRLLQETQYF. For the CDR3, the DNA is TGTGCCTGGAGTCGACTGCTCCAAGAGACCCAGTACTTC.

The rearrangement joins TRBV6-5 to TRBJ1-1; D is undetermined. Trimming removed 6 bases from V and 0 bases from J, with 8 bases in between. Germline CDR1 and CDR2: MNHEY and SVGAGI. This CDR3 is built from 13 residues. This CDR3 is CASRQWMNTEAFF. The CDR3 nucleotides read TGTGCCAGCAGACAGTGGATGAACACTGAAGCTTTCTTT.

V usage is TRBV2 and J usage is TRBJ2-7; D uncertain. The CDR3 has 15 residues. Trimming took off 7 bases at V and 1 base at J, with 17 bases between the two ends. Germline V gives CDR1 SNHLY, CDR2 FYNNEI. DNA for the CDR3: TGTGCCAGCATAGTATTAACCGGTCGGTCCTACGAGCAGTACTTC. Translation gives CASIVLTGRSYEQYF. Using reference TRBV2 and TRBJ2-7 for the parts outside the CDR3, the full variable domain is EPEVTQTPSHQVTQMGQEVILRCVPISNHLYFYWYRQILGQKVEFLVSFYNNEISEKSEIFDDQFSVERPDGSNFTLKIRSTKLEDSAMYFCASIVLTGRSYEQYFGPGTRLTVT.

This clone was recorded once. V gene TRBV14 combines with J gene TRBJ2-5; 7 positions agree with TRBD1. This CDR3 is built from 15 residues. J was trimmed by 5 bases and V by 0 bases; bases with no gene match: 6. Germline CDR1 is SGHDN and CDR2 is FVKESK. CDR3 coding DNA: TGTGCCAGCAGCCAAGAGAGGGGGCGAAGGGAGACCCAGTACTTC. As protein: CASSQERGRRETQYF.

DNA for the CDR3: TGTGCCAGCAGGTCGGGACAGGGGCTCTACGAGCAGTACTTC. Its protein product is CASRSGQGLYEQYF. The chain combines TRBV28 with TRBJ2-7, with 10 nucleotides matching TRBD1. With V trimmed by 6 bases and J by 3 bases, 5 bases remained unmatched. There are 14 residues in the CDR3. Germline V CDR1 and CDR2: MDHEN, SYDVKM.

The J gene is TRBJ2-1, the V gene TRBV11-2; 8 bases map to TRBD1. Germline CDR1 SGHAT, CDR2 FQNNGV. This CDR3 has 19 residues. V lost 4 bases to trimming and J lost 6 bases; unmatched junction nucleotides: 20. The CDR3 protein is CASSSTGEWSSKNTNEQFF. Here the CDR3 DNA reads TGTGCCAGCAGCTCGACAGGGGAATGGAGTTCAAAAAACACCAATGAGCAGTTCTTC.

This clone was counted once. The chain carries TRBV2 and TRBJ2-1; 11 nucleotides line up with TRBD2. CDR3 size: 17 residues. CDR1 SNHLY and CDR2 FYNNEI come from the germline V gene. With V trimmed by 6 bases and J by 4 bases, 11 bases remained unmatched. The CDR3 nucleotides are TGTGCCAGCAGATCAAGTAGCGGACTAGCGGGTTACAATGAGCAGTTCTTC. Translating gives CASRSSSGLAGYNEQFF. Full variable domain (remainder filled in from reference TRBV2 and TRBJ2-1): EPEVTQTPSHQVTQMGQEVILRCVPISNHLYFYWYRQILGQKVEFLVSFYNNEISEKSEIFDDQFSVERPDGSNFTLKIRSTKLEDSAMYFCASRSSSGLAGYNEQFFGPGTRLTVL.

J is TRBJ2-6 and V is TRBV14, with D unresolved. The V gene's germline CDR1 is SGHDN and CDR2 FVKESK. V lost 0 bases to trimming and J lost 12 bases, with 12 bases between them. The CDR3 contains 14 residues. CDR3 bases: TGTGCCAGCAGCCAAGATTTAGTGCTTCCCGTCCTGACTTTC. It encodes CASSQDLVLPVLTF.

This clone has only a few counts. The chain recombines TRBV30 with TRBJ1-1; 9 nucleotides align to TRBD1. After removal of 3 bases from V and 7 bases from J, the junction contained 3 bases not matched to a gene. The CDR3 extends over 12 amino acids. Germline CDR1 GTSNPN, CDR2 SVGIG (reference sequence). As DNA, the CDR3 is TGTGCCTGGAGGGACAGGGGAAATGAAGCTTTCTTT. It codes for CAWRDRGNEAFF.

V usage is TRBV5-1 and J usage is TRBJ1-2; 7 positions match TRBD1. The CDR3 has 15 amino acids. The J segment lost 5 bases and the V segment lost 4 bases, leaving 11 bases of the junction unmatched. Germline CDR1 reads SGHRS; CDR2 reads YFSETQ. The CDR3 here is CASSVRGLYIYGYTF. The CDR3 nucleotides are TGCGCCAGCAGCGTTAGGGGGCTTTATATATATGGCTACACCTTC.

The V gene is TRBV4-3, the J gene TRBJ1-1, with 12 bases fitting TRBD1. Germline V CDR1 and CDR2: LGHNA, YSLEER. This CDR3 spans 16 amino acids. V was pared by 4 bases and J by 2 bases, with 5 bases of the junction left unmatched. The CDR3 nucleotides read TGCGCCAGCAGCCTGGGACAGGGGGCGTCAAACACTGAAGCTTTCTTT. Amino acid sequence: CASSLGQGASNTEAFF.

The chain couples TRBV9 to TRBJ1-2; D call uncertain. The germline V and J ends were trimmed by 2 bases and 2 bases, with 7 bases remaining between them. The germline V gene encodes CDR1 SGDLS and CDR2 YYNGEE. The CDR3 is 13 amino acids. CDR3 sequence (DNA): TGTGCCAGCAGCGTTGGACTGAACTATGGCTACACCTTC. Encoded protein: CASSVGLNYGYTF.

This sequence joins TRBV9 and TRBJ1-1; D gene ambiguous. V shed 4 bases and J shed 5 bases, with 6 bases lying between them. Germline V CDR1 and CDR2: SGDLS, YYNGEE. CDR3 size: 11 residues. CDR3 bases: TGTGCCAGCAGCCCCCGTACTGAAGCTTTCTTT. This gives the protein CASSPRTEAFF.

This chain joins TRBV14 and TRBJ2-2, with D possibly TRBD2 on 5 matching bases. The CDR3 is 15 amino acids. The V end lost 2 bases, the J end lost 0 bases, and 7 bases lay between the germline ends. Germline CDR1 SGHDN, CDR2 FVKESK. Here the CDR3 DNA reads TGTGCCAGCAGCCAACCGGGAACGAACACCGGGGAGCTGTTTTTT. Amino acid sequence: CASSQPGTNTGELFF. The full variable domain, in which reference TRBV14 and TRBJ2-2 provide the parts outside the CDR3, is EAGVTQFPSHSVIEKGQTVTLRCDPISGHDNLYWYRRVMGKEIKFLLHFVKESKQDESGMPNNRFLAERTGGTYSTLKVQPAELEDSGVYFCASSQPGTNTGELFFGEGSRLTVL.

This clone turned up a few times. The gene calls are TRBV5-4 and TRBJ1-1; D is ambiguous. CDR1 is SGHNT, CDR2 YYREEE, per germline (reference sequence). The CDR3 is 14 amino acids. V gave up 2 bases and J gave up 5 bases, with 13 bases separating them. The CDR3 DNA reads TGTGCCAGCAGCTTCTACGGAGGCCGAACTGAAGCTTTCTTT. The encoded protein is CASSFYGGRTEAFF.

The chain carries TRBV28 and TRBJ2-6; D is undetermined. V lost 2 bases to trimming and J lost 0 bases, with 8 bases between them. The CDR3 covers 16 residues. The germline V gene has CDR1 MDHEN and CDR2 SYDVKM. The CDR3 nucleotides are TGTGCCAGCAGTTTAGGCAGGCCCTCTGGGGCCAACGTCCTGACTTTC. Protein product: CASSLGRPSGANVLTF. Full variable domain (remainder filled in from reference TRBV28 and TRBJ2-6): DVKVTQSSRYLVKRTGEKVFLECVQDMDHENMFWYRQDPGLGLRLIYFSYDVKMKEKGDIPEGYSVSREKKERFSLILESASTNQTSMYLCASSLGRPSGANVLTFGAGSRLTVL.